The present TCR beta chain was sequenced within a study of cytomegalovirus exposure and HLA in healthy donors. Overall study findings and caveats: Across donors, presence/absence analyses took sequencing depth to be roughly uniform. The authors judged a highly shared variant cluster likely a sequencing artifact. The Asian-associated ancestry cluster reportedly had fewer N-insertions than the roughly 720-donor mean in a later analysis. Later, an analysis found that common viral pathogens appeared to be linked with several of the most significant clusters.

Trimming pared 0 bases from V and 5 bases from J, leaving 10 bases between. Germline V gene data show CDR1 as LNHDA and CDR2 as SQIVND (reference sequence). The CDR3 is 14 residues long. As for this clone: Its antigen is undetermined.

The PCR used 60 Vbeta and 13 Jbeta primers. TCRdb's table, derived via immunoSEQ multiplex PCR, lists solely in-frame clones and lacks some. This sample has around 67,000 clones, with 85% to 90% found just once. V is TRBV19 and J is TRBJ1-2; D unresolved. This receptor was identified in a woman aged 25 to 39 in good health and CMV-seropositive. What was sequenced was PBMCs. This chain's CDR3 is CASSIDPRRYGYTF. Written as DNA, the CDR3 is TGTGCCAGTAGTATAGACCCCCGGAGGTATGGCTACACCTTC.